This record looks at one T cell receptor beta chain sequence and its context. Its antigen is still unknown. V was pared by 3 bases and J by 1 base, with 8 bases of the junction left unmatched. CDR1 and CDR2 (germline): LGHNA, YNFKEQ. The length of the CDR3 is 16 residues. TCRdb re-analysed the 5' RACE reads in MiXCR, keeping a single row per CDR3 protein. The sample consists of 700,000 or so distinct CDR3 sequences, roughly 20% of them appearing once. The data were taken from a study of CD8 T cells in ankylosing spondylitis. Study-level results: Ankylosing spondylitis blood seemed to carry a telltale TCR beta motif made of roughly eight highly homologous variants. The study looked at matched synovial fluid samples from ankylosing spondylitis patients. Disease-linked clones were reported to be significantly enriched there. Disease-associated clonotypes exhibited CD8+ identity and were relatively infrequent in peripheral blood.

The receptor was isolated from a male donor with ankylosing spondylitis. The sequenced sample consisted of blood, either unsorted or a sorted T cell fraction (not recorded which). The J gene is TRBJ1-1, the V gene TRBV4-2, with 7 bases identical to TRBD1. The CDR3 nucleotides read TGTGCCAGCAGCCAGGACCGACAGGGTGGGAACACTGAAGCTTTCTTT. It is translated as CASSQDRQGGNTEAFF.